This TCR beta chain appears in the sequencing data of a study of blood T cell repertoires in COVID-19. Overall study: Specimens from acute and convalescent COVID-19 originated in the United States, Italy and Spain.

Authors' analysis steps: For nucleated cells, counts were estimated from reference gene primer amplification. Profiling relied on immunoSEQ multiplex PCR, and the TCRdb table lists in-frame clones only, not all of them. The D gene and trimming were derived from the DNA, and the V and J assignments and clone size from that table. Among about 30,000 clones listed, around 74% were seen once. The sequence derives from a woman in her 70s with active or convalescent COVID-19. The specimen sequenced was peripheral blood.

In nucleotides, the CDR3 is TGTGCCAGCAGTTACTCCAACGCAGACTATGGCTACACCTTC. This sequence encodes CASSYSNADYGYTF. The chain combines TRBV6-5 with TRBJ1-2; D not certain. The germline CDR1 and CDR2 sequences are MNHEY and SVGAGI. Trimming pared 0 bases from V and 3 bases from J, leaving 8 bases between. The CDR3 is 14 amino acids.